This T cell receptor (beta chain) derives from a study of blood T cell repertoires in COVID-19. Study-level information: COVID-19 samples, acute and convalescent, were from the United States, Italy and Spain. T cells, B-cell-depleted T cells, or PBMCs supplied cDNA or gDNA.

Original methodology: Estimation of nucleated cell counts was performed using reference gene primer amplification. TCRdb keeps only in-frame clones here, not all; method: immunoSEQ multiplex PCR. The V and J calls and clone size were taken over from that table, and D and trimming were inferred from the DNA. The sample has fewer than 150,000 clones; 75% to 85% are singletons. The length of the CDR3 is 16 residues. Germline values: CDR1 MNHEY, CDR2 SVGEGT. Trimming stripped 0 bases from V and 4 bases from J, with 13 bases between. This TCR was recovered from an older man with acute or convalescent COVID-19. The V gene is TRBV6-2 or TRBV6-3, the J gene TRBJ2-1; D not resolved. Material: peripheral blood. The CDR3 here is CASSYSVDYLYNEQFF. As DNA, the CDR3 is TGTGCCAGCAGTTACTCGGTAGATTACCTATACAATGAGCAGTTCTTC.